Presented here are 24 T cell receptor beta chains from one specimen sequenced in a study of T cells in Graves' hyperthyroidism and ophthalmopathy. Amplification targeted TCR beta CDR3 regions from RNA transcripts. First-round RT-PCR with HTBI primers amplified the TCR CDR3 region. TCRdb analysed the multiplex PCR reads with MiXCR anew, one entry per CDR3 protein. Of fewer than 800,000 distinct CDR3 sequences listed, over 15% are singletons. Sequenced input: blood. These TCRs come from a man between 18 and 29 years old with Graves' hyperthyroidism.

The chain recombines TRBV4-3 with TRBJ1-2; 7 nucleotides line up with TRBD1. The CDR3 runs to 15 residues. Trimming took 2 bases from V and 7 from J; bases not matched to a gene: 10. Germline values: CDR1 LGHNA, CDR2 YSLEER. This CDR3 reads CASSQLTGSSGGYTF. The DNA for the CDR3 is TGCGCCAGCAGCCAACTGACAGGGAGTAGTGGTGGCTACACCTTC.

A word on this clonotype: Possible read error: a much larger clone is one base away. The CDR3 is CASSWKDSSQPQHF. The CDR3, as DNA: TGTGCCAGCAGTTGGAAGGACAGTAGTCAGCCCCAGCATTTT. V gene TRBV12-3 or TRBV12-4 combines with J gene TRBJ1-5; perhaps TRBD1 as D (6 bases). V was cut by 4 bases and J by 6 bases, with 13 bases left in between. The CDR3 consists of 14 residues.

This clonotype was observed many times. At one end, the junction sequence differs from germline, possibly due to a read error. The chain has TRBV2 and TRBJ1-1; weak D call: TRBD1 (6 bases). CDR1 is SNHLY, CDR2 FYNNEI, per germline. CDR3 length: 12 residues. CDR3 nucleotides: TGTGCCAGCATTGAACAGGGCACTGAAGCTTTCTTT. It translates to CASIEQGTEAFF.

The chain uses TRBV5-1 and TRBJ2-7; TRBD2 is a possible D gene (5 bases). The CDR3 is made up of 17 amino acids. V lost 4 bases and J lost 0, with 20 bases in between. From germline, CDR1 is SGHRS and CDR2 YFSETQ. The CDR3: CASSRAGNSPDSYEQYF. The CDR3 DNA is TGCGCCAGCAGCCGCGCCGGGAACAGTCCAGACTCCTACGAGCAGTACTTC.

This clonotype was seen repeatedly, ten times or more. The chain is built from TRBV20-1 and TRBJ2-3; D not resolved. V was shortened by 3 bases and J by 4 bases, with 11 bases between the two germline ends. The CDR3 spans 13 residues. Germline V gene lookup returns CDR1 DFQATT and CDR2 SNEGSKA (reference sequence). CDR3 coding DNA: TGCAGTGCTAGGGGCTTAGGGTCAGATACGCAGTATTTT. Residues: CSARGLGSDTQYF.

The chain links TRBV12-3 or TRBV12-4 to TRBJ1-1, with D unresolved. The CDR3 is 14 amino acids. The V end lost 0 bases, the J end lost 4 bases, and 9 bases lay between the germline ends. CDR3 bases: TGTGCCAGCAGTTTAGCAGGGAGGAGCACTGAAGCTTTCTTT. Its translation: CASSLAGRSTEAFF.

The chain is built from TRBV9 and TRBJ1-5; perhaps TRBD1 as D (6 bases). The germline V gene encodes CDR1 SGDLS and CDR2 YYNGEE. The CDR3 loop spans 15 amino acids. Deletions cut 4 bases from V and 5 bases from J, with 16 bases between. Here the CDR3 reads CASSKGGGSDQPQHF. In DNA, the CDR3 is TGTGCCAGCAGCAAGGGGGGCGGATCTGATCAGCCCCAGCATTTT. Full variable domain (missing parts from reference TRBV9 and TRBJ1-5): DSGVTQTPKHLITATGQRVTLRCSPRSGDLSVYWYQQSLDQGLQFLIQYYNGEERAKGNILERFSAQQFPDLHSELNLSSLELGDSALYFCASSKGGGSDQPQHFGDGTRLSIL.

Many counts were recorded for this clonotype. V usage is TRBV20-1 and J usage is TRBJ2-7; 7 bases align to TRBD2. V was pared by 3 bases and J by 4 bases, with 12 bases of the junction left unmatched. Germline V gene sequence: CDR1 DFQATT, CDR2 SNEGSKA (reference sequence). The CDR3 sequence is 15 residues long. This chain's CDR3 is CSASPAWAGEYEQYF. The CDR3 DNA reads as TGCAGTGCTAGCCCTGCCTGGGCGGGAGAGTACGAGCAGTACTTC.

This clonotype was observed at least ten times. The chain employs TRBV6-2 or TRBV6-3 and TRBJ2-7; tentative D call: TRBD2 (5 bases). This CDR3 has 15 amino acids. V lost 7 bases, J lost 7 bases, and 23 bases lay in between. Germline loops: CDR1 MNHEY, CDR2 SVGEGT. The CDR3 protein is CASNLGEDGLREQYF. The CDR3, as DNA: TGTGCCAGCAATTTGGGAGAGGACGGCCTAAGGGAGCAGTACTTC.

The genes are TRBV11-3 and TRBJ2-3, with D uncertain. CDR1 SGHNT and CDR2 YENEEA come from the germline V gene. This CDR3 is 18 amino acids long. Trimming took 3 bases from V and 2 from J, leaving 21 bases between them. The CDR3, as DNA: TGTGCCAGCAGCTTCGAAGCAGGACCTCACCTTACCACAGATACGCAGTATTTT. Amino acids: CASSFEAGPHLTTDTQYF.

This clonotype showed up many times. This chain uses TRBV2 with TRBJ2-1, with a weak D call TRBD2 (6 bases). V lost 0 bases and J lost 4, with 10 bases in between. Germline CDR1 and CDR2: SNHLY and FYNNEI. There are 15 residues in the CDR3. Written as DNA, the CDR3 is TGTGCCAGCAGTGAAGCGGGACTCCTTTACAATGAGCAGTTCTTC. It translates to CASSEAGLLYNEQFF.

V usage is TRBV5-5 and J usage is TRBJ2-1, with D uncertain. This CDR3 comprises 14 residues. V lost 1 base and J 8 bases, leaving 13 bases between the germline ends. Germline V gene data show CDR1 as SGHKS and CDR2 as YYEKEE (reference sequence). CDR3 loop: CASSLSVFRDEQFF. CDR3 bases: TGTGCCAGCAGCTTGAGCGTCTTCCGCGATGAGCAGTTCTTC.

This clonotype was observed at least ten times. The chain employs TRBV5-6 and TRBJ2-3; D is ambiguous. From germline, CDR1 is SGHDT and CDR2 YYEEEE. V was shortened by 0 bases and J by 1 base, with 9 bases between the two germline ends. This CDR3 has 15 amino acids. The CDR3 sequence is CASSLEQWGTDTQYF. CDR3 nucleotide sequence: TGTGCCAGCAGCTTGGAACAGTGGGGCACAGATACGCAGTATTTT.

Notes on this clonotype: At one end the junction does not follow the germline gene, possibly because of a read error. This chain links TRBV3-1 with TRBJ2-7, with a possible D match to TRBD2 (7 bases). CDR3 length equals 9 residues. Germline V lookup: CDR1 LGHDT, CDR2 YNNKEL (reference sequence). The CDR3 coding sequence is TGTAGACCGGGGGGCGAGCGGTACTTC. Protein product: CRPGGERYF.

This clonotype showed up just a few times. V is TRBV6-2 or TRBV6-3 and J is TRBJ2-2, with a possible D match to TRBD1 (5 bases). This CDR3 region has 15 residues. Germline V gene lookup returns CDR1 MNHEY and CDR2 SVGEGT. V dropped 5 bases and J dropped 6 bases, with 16 bases sitting between them. In DNA, the CDR3 is TGTGCCAGCAGTCAACGAAGACCAGGGTCCGGGGAGCTGTTTTTT. Its translation is CASSQRRPGSGELFF.

This clonotype was seen at least ten times. The rearrangement joins TRBV28 to TRBJ2-7, with 13 positions matching TRBD2. Germline values: CDR1 MDHEN, CDR2 SYDVKM. The CDR3 consists of 15 residues. Trimming at V came to 2 bases and at J to 7 bases, leaving 5 bases not matched to a gene. CDR3 coding DNA: TGTGCCAGCAGTTTACGGACTAGCGGGAGCGGAGAGCAGTACTTC. Protein sequence: CASSLRTSGSGEQYF.

The rearrangement joins TRBV18 to TRBJ1-2, with TRBD1 matching over 7 bases. Trimming cost V 0 bases and J 5 bases; bases outside gene matches: 6. Per the germline V gene, CDR1 is KGHSH and CDR2 is LQKENI. There are 15 residues in the CDR3. CDR3 in DNA: TGTGCCAGCTCACCACCTCAGACAGGGAATTATGGCTACACCTTC. Translating gives CASSPPQTGNYGYTF. The full variable domain, completed using reference TRBV18 and TRBJ1-2, is NAGVMQNPRHLVRRRGQEARLRCSPMKGHSHVYWYRQLPEEGLKFMVYLQKENIIDESGMPKERFSAEFPKEGPSILRIQQVVRGDSAAYFCASSPPQTGNYGYTFGSGTRLTVV.

J is TRBJ2-1 and V is TRBV7-9, with D hard to call. This CDR3 has 13 amino acids. The V gene lost 7 bases and the J gene lost 0 bases, with 7 bases spanning the gap. Germline loops: CDR1 SEHNR, CDR2 FQNEAQ (reference sequence). The CDR3 loop reads CASIRGSYNEQFF. As DNA, the CDR3 is TGTGCCAGCATCAGAGGCTCCTACAATGAGCAGTTCTTC. Based on the CDR3 plus reference TRBV7-9 and TRBJ2-1, the full variable domain is DTGVSQNPRHKITKRGQNVTFRCDPISEHNRLYWYRQTLGQGPEFLTYFQNEAQLEKSRLLSDRFSAERPKGSFSTLEIQRTEQGDSAMYLCASIRGSYNEQFFGPGTRLTVL.

There are a few counts of this clonotype. The rearrangement links TRBV5-1 to TRBJ2-2; tentatively, D is TRBD1 or TRBD2 (6 bases each). Trimming took off 4 bases at V and 4 bases at J, with 14 bases between the two ends. CDR1 is SGHRS, CDR2 YFSETQ, per germline. The CDR3 loop spans 15 amino acids. The CDR3 loop reads CASSPTSRGTGELFF. DNA for the CDR3: TGCGCCAGCAGCCCCACTAGCAGGGGCACCGGGGAGCTGTTTTTT. The full variable domain, its missing parts supplied by reference TRBV5-1 and TRBJ2-2, is KAGVTQTPRYLIKTRGQQVTLSCSPISGHRSVSWYQQTPGQGLQFLFEYFSETQRNKGNFPGRFSGRQFSNSRSEMNVSTLELGDSALYLCASSPTSRGTGELFFGEGSRLTVL.

This clonotype was observed many times. J is TRBJ2-5 and V is TRBV3-1, with a possible D match to TRBD1 (6 bases). The ends were cut back, 0 bases at V and 5 bases at J, with 10 bases in the middle. This CDR3 region has 14 residues. The germline gives CDR1 LGHDT, CDR2 YNNKEL (reference sequence). CDR3 residues: CASSQENRVETQYF. The CDR3 DNA follows: TGTGCCAGCAGCCAAGAAAACAGGGTCGAGACCCAGTACTTC.

This sequence joins TRBV20-1 and TRBJ2-1; 12 bases fit TRBD2. Germline V CDR1 and CDR2: DFQATT, SNEGSKA (reference sequence). The CDR3 is made up of 18 amino acids. V was clipped by 2 bases and J by 4 bases; unmatched bases: 12. CDR3 protein: CSARYGLAGLQGYNEQFF. As DNA, the CDR3 is TGCAGTGCTAGATATGGACTAGCGGGATTACAGGGTTACAATGAGCAGTTCTTC.

V gene TRBV27 combines with J gene TRBJ1-5; 12 positions match TRBD1. Unmatched junction bases numbered 5, after V lost 5 bases and J lost 3 bases. This CDR3 contains 16 residues. Per the germline V gene, CDR1 is MNHEY and CDR2 is SMNVEV (reference sequence). As DNA, the CDR3 is TGTGCCAGCAGTCTAGGGACAGGGGGCAACAATCAGCCCCAGCATTTT. Translated, it gives CASSLGTGGNNQPQHF.

This clonotype was observed many times. V is TRBV10-3 and J is TRBJ1-5, with 10 bases lining up with TRBD1. The length of the CDR3 is 17 residues. V lost 2 bases and J lost 1; bases outside the gene matches: 5. Germline CDR1 reads ENHRY; CDR2 reads SYGVKD. The CDR3 DNA is TGTGCCATCAGTGAGAGACAGGGGGCATGGAGCAATCAGCCCCAGCATTTT. It codes for CAISERQGAWSNQPQHF.

The chain has TRBV25-1 and TRBJ1-5; no clear D gene. CDR1 and CDR2 from the germline V gene are MGHDK and SYGVNS. CDR3 length equals 16 residues. V was clipped by 2 bases and J by 3 bases, with 14 bases between them. This CDR3 is CASSETSWAANQPQHF. CDR3 DNA: TGTGCCAGCAGTGAAACGAGTTGGGCAGCCAATCAGCCCCAGCATTTT.